The 32 T cell receptor beta chains below all came from one sample that was sequenced in a study of T cells in localized non-small cell lung cancer. The protocol was immunoSEQ multiplex PCR, while the TCRdb copy is restricted to in-frame clones and leaves out a portion. The top ten hold approximately 1.3% of the sample, which has about 72,000 clones, 65% to 85% seen once. The specimen was peripheral blood, collected before any cancer treatment. The receptor source for this set is a female donor over 55 with stage I lung adenocarcinoma.

The chain joins TRBV4-1 to TRBJ2-5, with D possibly being TRBD1 or TRBD2 (6 bases each). CDR3 length: 16 residues. CDR1 is MGHRA, CDR2 YSYEKL, per germline. Trimming cost V 0 bases and J 5 bases, with 16 bases left between them. CDR3 DNA: TGCGCCAGCAGCCAAGATTGGGGGGCAGAGGGGGAGACCCAGTACTTC. It encodes CASSQDWGAEGETQYF.

This chain links TRBV6-5 with TRBJ2-7; the D call may be TRBD1 or TRBD2 (5 bases each). The germline CDR1 and CDR2 sequences are MNHEY and SVGAGI. V was cut by 5 bases and J by 3 bases, with 17 bases left in between. This CDR3 has 15 residues. This CDR3 reads CASSAWTGTFYEQYF. CDR3 nucleotides: TGTGCCAGCAGTGCATGGACCGGGACCTTCTACGAGCAGTACTTC.

CDR3 loop: CASSLEQGASWAFF. The CDR3 nucleotides read TGCGCCAGCAGCTTGGAACAGGGGGCTAGTTGGGCTTTCTTT. This chain joins TRBV5-1 and TRBJ1-1, with 9 bases fitting TRBD1. This CDR3 is 14 amino acids long. The trim removed 0 bases at V and 11 bases at J, leaving 8 bases unmatched. Germline-derived CDR1 and CDR2 are SGHRS and YFSETQ. The full variable domain, completed using reference TRBV5-1 and TRBJ1-1, is KAGVTQTPRYLIKTRGQQVTLSCSPISGHRSVSWYQQTPGQGLQFLFEYFSETQRNKGNFPGRFSGRQFSNSRSEMNVSTLELGDSALYLCASSLEQGASWAFFGQGTRLTVV.

This chain joins TRBV5-1 and TRBJ2-3, with a weak D call TRBD2 (6 bases). Trimming shortened V by 7 bases and J by 2 bases, and 17 bases separated the two germline ends. CDR1 is SGHRS and CDR2 is YFSETQ in the germline V gene. The CDR3 contains 15 residues. The CDR3 bases are TGCGCCAGCGCCATACTAGCAGCAAACACAGATACGCAGTATTTT. It is translated as CASAILAANTDTQYF.

The V and J genes are TRBV5-1 and TRBJ1-1; the D gene is possibly TRBD1 (6 bases). Germline V lookup: CDR1 SGHRS, CDR2 YFSETQ. CDR3 size: 13 residues. Trimming pared 2 bases from V and 8 bases from J, leaving 13 bases between. The DNA for the CDR3 is TGCGCCAGCAGCTTCGGGGGCCTCGCGGAAGCTTTCTTT. It translates to CASSFGGLAEAFF.

This chain uses TRBV9 with TRBJ1-4, with D possibly being TRBD1 (5 bases). Trimming removed 3 bases from V and 8 bases from J, with 17 bases in between. Germline CDR1 and CDR2: SGDLS and YYNGEE. This CDR3 is 15 amino acids long. The CDR3: CASSEGRPQGEKLFF. As DNA, the CDR3 is TGTGCCAGCAGCGAAGGACGGCCGCAGGGAGAAAAACTGTTTTTT.

The rearrangement joins TRBV6-1 to TRBJ1-2, with D possibly being TRBD1 (6 bases). Germline V gene data show CDR1 as MNHNS and CDR2 as SASEGT. Trimming took off 10 bases at V and 5 bases at J, with 17 bases between the two ends. This CDR3 contains 13 residues. CDR3 nucleotides: TGTGCCATAACGCCGGACAGTCGGTATGGCTACACCTTC. It codes for CAITPDSRYGYTF.

As DNA, the CDR3 is TGTGCCAGCAGCTTGGTGCCGGGCTTTGGGACCTCTGGAAACACCATATATTTT. The encoded protein is CASSLVPGFGTSGNTIYF. The gene calls are TRBV5-5 and TRBJ1-3, with TRBD1 as a possible D gene (5 bases). Germline lookup yields CDR1 SGHKS and CDR2 YYEKEE (reference sequence). The CDR3 covers 18 residues. V lost 0 bases, J lost 0 bases, and 16 bases lay in between.

The V gene is TRBV11-2, the J gene TRBJ1-2; possible D gene TRBD1, 6 bases. Germline CDR1 and CDR2: SGHAT and FQNNGV. This CDR3 is built from 14 residues. Trimming cost V 5 bases and J 7 bases, with 17 bases left between them. The chain's CDR3 is CASSPTGARRGYTF. CDR3 nucleotide sequence: TGTGCCAGCAGCCCGACGGGGGCGCGTCGTGGCTACACCTTC.

The chain carries TRBV18 and TRBJ2-1; D may be TRBD2 (5 bases). This CDR3 has 13 residues. The V gene's germline CDR1 is KGHSH and CDR2 LQKENI. Trimming took off 2 bases at V and 4 bases at J, with 6 bases between the two ends. CDR3 in DNA: TGTGCCAGCTCACCAGGGGAGTACAATGAGCAGTTCTTC. Its protein is CASSPGEYNEQFF.

V and J are TRBV14 and TRBJ1-4; D is possibly TRBD1 (5 bases). V was trimmed by 2 bases and J by 4 bases, leaving 14 bases between them. This CDR3 spans 16 amino acids. In germline, CDR1 is SGHDN, CDR2 FVKESK. The CDR3 nucleotides read TGTGCCAGCAGCCAATCCTCCGGGGGTCTTAATGAAAAACTGTTTTTT. Translation: CASSQSSGGLNEKLFF.

The gene calls are TRBV7-2 and TRBJ2-1; 8 bases map to TRBD2. The CDR3 length is 14 residues. V gave up 3 bases and J gave up 8 bases; unmatched junction bases: 6. Looked up from germline, CDR1 is SGHTA and CDR2 is FQGNSA. CDR3 in amino acids: CASSFPAGEHEQFF. CDR3 nucleotide sequence: TGTGCCAGCAGCTTTCCAGCGGGAGAACATGAGCAGTTCTTC. The full variable domain, completed using reference TRBV7-2 and TRBJ2-1, is GAGVSQSPSNKVTEKGKDVELRCDPISGHTALYWYRQSLGQGLEFLIYFQGNSAPDKSGLPSDRFSAERTGGSVSTLTIQRTQQEDSAVYLCASSFPAGEHEQFFGPGTRLTVL.

This clone is a singleton in its sample. The V gene is TRBV2, the J gene TRBJ2-5, with D possibly matching TRBD2 (6 bases). Trimming pared 2 bases from V and 4 bases from J, leaving 11 bases between. This CDR3 has 14 residues. The germline gives CDR1 SNHLY, CDR2 FYNNEI. The chain's CDR3 is CASSEYGGPETQYF. Written as DNA, the CDR3 is TGTGCCAGCAGTGAATATGGAGGGCCAGAGACCCAGTACTTC.

In this sample, this clone turned up a few times. V usage is TRBV7-2 and J usage is TRBJ1-2; D is ambiguous. Deletions cut 1 base from V and 5 bases from J, with 20 bases between. Germline V gives CDR1 SGHTA, CDR2 FQGNSA. CDR3 length equals 17 residues. CDR3 protein: CASSLDYQAMQTYGYTF. The CDR3, as DNA: TGTGCCAGCAGCTTAGATTATCAGGCCATGCAAACATATGGCTACACCTTC.

The chain carries TRBV2 and TRBJ2-7; D may be TRBD1 or TRBD2 (5 bases each). The CDR3 covers 12 residues. Between the trimmed V and J ends, which lost 9 bases and 3 bases, there was a span of 12 bases. Germline CDR1 SNHLY, CDR2 FYNNEI. The CDR3 protein is CASKTEGYEQYF. In DNA form, the CDR3 reads TGTGCCAGTAAGACAGAGGGCTACGAGCAGTACTTC.

The chain uses TRBV11-2 and TRBJ2-7; 12 bases are a match to TRBD2. Germline V gives CDR1 SGHAT, CDR2 FQNNGV. The CDR3 runs to 15 residues. Trimming at V came to 2 bases and at J to 2 bases, leaving 1 base not matched to a gene. The CDR3 spells CASSLLAGGTYEQYF. The DNA for the CDR3 is TGTGCCAGCAGCTTACTAGCGGGGGGGACCTACGAGCAGTACTTC.

The chain links TRBV12-5 to TRBJ2-7; perhaps TRBD2 as D (6 bases). The length of the CDR3 is 18 residues. CDR1 and CDR2 from the germline V gene are LGHNT and FRNRAP. The V end lost 6 bases, the J end lost 3 bases, and 27 bases lay between the germline ends. The CDR3 bases are TGTGCTAGTGGAACGCGCCCGCTGGGCCGTCGGGGGTTCTACGAGCAGTACTTC. Protein product: CASGTRPLGRRGFYEQYF.

The chain has TRBV10-1 and TRBJ1-2; possibly TRBD1 for D (6 bases). Germline values: CDR1 WNHNN, CDR2 SYGVQD (reference sequence). This CDR3 contains 11 residues. V lost 7 bases and J lost 7, with 10 bases in between. As DNA, the CDR3 is TGCGCCAGCATCCACAGGGTTGGCTACACCTTC. It is translated as CASIHRVGYTF.

The chain has TRBV7-2 and TRBJ2-7, with TRBD2 matching over 14 bases. CDR3 length: 17 residues. CDR1 is SGHTA, CDR2 FQGNSA, per germline. Trimming removed 0 bases from V and 3 bases from J; junction bases left unmatched: 4. The DNA of the CDR3 is TGTGCCAGCAGCTTAGCGTGGGGACTAGCGGGGGACTACGAGCAGTACTTC. This translates into CASSLAWGLAGDYEQYF. The whole variable domain, remainder taken from reference TRBV7-2 and TRBJ2-7, is GAGVSQSPSNKVTEKGKDVELRCDPISGHTALYWYRQSLGQGLEFLIYFQGNSAPDKSGLPSDRFSAERTGGSVSTLTIQRTQQEDSAVYLCASSLAWGLAGDYEQYFGPGTRLTVT.

The DNA of the CDR3 is TGCGCCAGCAGCTTCCCGGACAATGAGCAGTTCTTC. This sequence encodes CASSFPDNEQFF. The genes are TRBV5-1 and TRBJ2-1; the D is unclear. V was clipped by 2 bases and J by 5 bases, with 5 bases between them. The V gene's germline CDR1 is SGHRS and CDR2 YFSETQ. This CDR3 region has 12 residues.

The chain is built from TRBV5-4 and TRBJ2-5, with 7 bases lining up with TRBD1. The germline V gene encodes CDR1 SGHNT and CDR2 YYREEE (reference sequence). V lost 4 bases and J lost 5; bases outside the gene matches: 14. The CDR3 consists of 16 residues. CDR3 in amino acids: CASSQGEEGGRETQYF. CDR3 DNA: TGTGCCAGCAGCCAAGGAGAGGAAGGGGGCCGGGAGACCCAGTACTTC.

In its sample, this clone was seen a few times. V is TRBV9 and J is TRBJ2-3; 12 bases line up with TRBD2. This CDR3 contains 17 residues. The junction had 6 bases not matched to a gene; V was cut back by 0 bases and J by 4 bases. Germline V lookup: CDR1 SGDLS, CDR2 YYNGEE. For the CDR3, the DNA is TGTGCCAGCAGCGTAGCTGCTAGCGGGGGGGCGGCAGATACGCAGTATTTT. Translated, it gives CASSVAASGGAADTQYF.

The genes are TRBV5-1 and TRBJ2-5; 8 bases match TRBD1. There are 13 residues in the CDR3. CDR1 is SGHRS and CDR2 is YFSETQ in the germline V gene. V lost 6 bases and J lost 4; bases outside the gene matches: 5. The CDR3 loop reads CASIPGGGETQYF. Written as DNA, the CDR3 is TGCGCCAGCATCCCAGGGGGCGGAGAGACCCAGTACTTC.

The chain has TRBV5-4 and TRBJ2-5; the match to TRBD2 covers 8 bases. There are 15 residues in the CDR3. Germline V CDR1 and CDR2: SGHNT, YYREEE (reference sequence). J lost 7 bases, V lost 0 bases, and 8 bases had no gene match. Here the CDR3 DNA reads TGTGCCAGCAGCTTGGGTCGAGCGGGGGAAGGGACCCAGTACTTC. Protein sequence: CASSLGRAGEGTQYF.

The V gene is TRBV7-6, the J gene TRBJ2-1, with 7 bases matching TRBD1. This CDR3 comprises 14 residues. The ends lost 5 bases at V and 1 base at J; junction bases unmatched: 2. Germline V gene sequence: CDR1 SGHVS, CDR2 FNYEAQ. The DNA for the CDR3 is TGTGCCAGCAGCCGGGGACAGTCCTACAATGAGCAGTTCTTC. It specifies CASSRGQSYNEQFF.

This clone was recorded a few times. The chain has TRBV6-5 and TRBJ2-1; TRBD2 agrees at 14 bases. Per germline, CDR1 MNHEY and CDR2 SVGAGI. The CDR3 has 12 amino acids. The V and J ends lost 6 bases and 12 bases, in that order; junction bases with no gene match: 1. The CDR3 reads CASRGTSGGQFF. In DNA form, the CDR3 reads TGTGCCAGCAGGGGGACTAGCGGGGGGCAGTTCTTC.

About this clone: At one of its ends the junction is not consistent with the germline gene, which may arise from a read error. The chain employs TRBV5-3 and TRBJ2-5; D may be TRBD1 or TRBD2 (5 bases each). TRBV5-3 is noted as an ORF with a role that remains uncertain. CDR3 length: 16 residues. CDR3 in DNA: TGTGCCAGAAGCTTGAAGGTGGGGGAACACCAAGAGATCCAGTACTTC. This codes for CARSLKVGEHQEIQYF.

The CDR3 coding sequence is TGCGCCAGCAGCCCACGGGACAGGGGTGTGGAGACCCAGTACTTC. Its translation is CASSPRDRGVETQYF. J is TRBJ2-5 and V is TRBV5-1; 10 positions match TRBD1. Unmatched junction bases numbered 8, after V lost 4 bases and J lost 5 bases. CDR1 is SGHRS and CDR2 is YFSETQ in the germline V gene. The CDR3 sequence is 15 residues long.

This clone appeared many times. The J gene is TRBJ2-7, the V gene TRBV7-2, with TRBD1 as a possible D gene (8 bases). The CDR3 sequence is 15 residues long. Trimming took off 1 base at V and 6 bases at J, with 16 bases between the two ends. In germline, CDR1 is SGHTA, CDR2 FQGNSA. The CDR3 sequence: CASSLGGQGGSEQYF. Written as DNA, the CDR3 is TGTGCCAGCAGCTTAGGTGGACAGGGAGGGAGCGAGCAGTACTTC.

The rearrangement uses TRBV11-3 and TRBJ2-7; D call uncertain. The CDR3 is 14 residues long. Germline V lookup: CDR1 SGHNT, CDR2 YENEEA. Deletions cut 0 bases from V and 4 bases from J, with 10 bases between. The CDR3 region has the DNA TGTGCCAGCAGCTTAGATCCTAGTCGTTACGAGCAGTACTTC. Translated, it gives CASSLDPSRYEQYF.

Only a few counts were recorded for this clone. This chain uses TRBV6-1 with TRBJ2-7; possibly TRBD1 or TRBD2 for D (5 bases each). CDR1 is MNHNS and CDR2 is SASEGT in the germline V gene. The ends were cut back, 5 bases at V and 0 bases at J, with 14 bases in the middle. The CDR3 totals 15 residues. The CDR3 reads CASSPRDGPSYEQYF. The CDR3 coding sequence is TGTGCCAGCAGTCCTAGGGACGGACCCTCCTACGAGCAGTACTTC.

The V and J genes are TRBV20-1 and TRBJ2-2; no definite D call. Trimming stripped 6 bases from V and 4 bases from J, with 6 bases between. Per germline, CDR1 DFQATT and CDR2 SNEGSKA (reference sequence). The CDR3 runs 11 residues. CDR3 region: CSAQSTGELFF. The CDR3 DNA sequence: TGCAGTGCACAGTCCACCGGGGAGCTGTTTTTT.